The entry below describes one T cell receptor (beta chain). The data were obtained in a study of blood T cell repertoires in COVID-19. From germline, CDR1 is MNHNY and CDR2 SVGAGI (reference sequence). This CDR3 has 13 residues. V lost 4 bases, J lost 7 bases, and 11 bases lay in between. The repertoire was sequenced with immunoSEQ multiplex PCR; TCRdb's copy has only in-frame clones and lacks some. The repertoire has tens of thousands of clones, about 86% of them found once; the top ten carry around 30%. This chain links TRBV6-6 with TRBJ1-5; D is unresolved. This sequence was found in a woman older than 75 with active or convalescent COVID-19. Input material: peripheral blood. The CDR3 DNA follows: TGTGCCAGCAGTTCAGAGGTCTGGCAGCCCCAGCATTTT. Translation: CASSSEVWQPQHF.